A single sample gave rise to the 20 T cell receptor beta chains below, sequenced in a study of blood T cell repertoires in COVID-19. The data were produced by immunoSEQ multiplex PCR, yet TCRdb's version contains in-frame clones alone and is incomplete. The table records 200,000 to 250,000 clones, approximately 87% of them present only once. Sequencing was done on a sample of PBMCs or T cells enriched from blood (not recorded which). These receptors came from a woman aged 45-65 years in a cohort exposed to, infected with or recovered from COVID-19 (not recorded which).

This chain connects TRBV2 to TRBJ1-5; maybe TRBD1 (5 bases). This CDR3 is built from 13 residues. Per the germline V gene, CDR1 is SNHLY and CDR2 is FYNNEI. V was cut by 4 bases and J by 4 bases, with 8 bases left in between. CDR3 sequence (DNA): TGTGCCAGCAGTGGACAGAAAAATCAGCCCCAGCATTTT. It codes for CASSGQKNQPQHF.

This clone appeared once. This rearrangement joins TRBV15 to TRBJ1-4; D gene ambiguous. This CDR3 region has 16 residues. With 0 bases removed from V and 0 bases from J, the gap between germline ends came to 8 bases. CDR1 and CDR2 (germline): LNHNV, YYDKDF (reference sequence). The CDR3 protein is CATSRDSGSTNEKLFF. The CDR3 DNA reads as TGTGCCACCAGCAGAGATTCGGGGTCAACTAATGAAAAACTGTTTTTT. Full variable domain (outside the CDR3, taken from reference TRBV15 and TRBJ1-4): DAMVIQNPRYQVTQFGKPVTLSCSQTLNHNVMYWYQQKSSQAPKLLFHYYDKDFNNEADTPDNFQSRRPNTSFCFLDIRSPGLGDTAMYLCATSRDSGSTNEKLFFGSGTQLSVL.

The CDR3 is CASSLSLGQGNEKLFF. The DNA for the CDR3 is TGTGCCAGCAGTTTAAGTCTGGGACAGGGAAATGAAAAACTGTTTTTT. This chain uses TRBV27 with TRBJ1-4; 9 nucleotides align to TRBD1. Trimming at V came to 2 bases and at J to 5 bases, leaving 6 bases not matched to a gene. This CDR3 is built from 16 residues. Germline CDR1 and CDR2: MNHEY and SMNVEV (reference sequence). Filled out from reference TRBV27 and TRBJ1-4, the complete variable domain reads EAQVTQNPRYLITVTGKKLTVTCSQNMNHEYMSWYRQDPGLGLRQIYYSMNVEVTDKGDVPEGYKVSRKEKRNFPLILESPSPNQTSLYFCASSLSLGQGNEKLFFGSGTQLSVL.

The chain links TRBV6-5 to TRBJ1-6, with 9 bases fitting TRBD1. The CDR3 totals 15 residues. Unmatched junction bases numbered 12, after V lost 8 bases and J lost 10 bases. CDR1 and CDR2 (germline): MNHEY, SVGAGI. Here the CDR3 DNA reads TGTGCCAGCTTGGGGACCGGGACAGGGCGGTCACCCCTCCACTTT. Translated: CASLGTGTGRSPLHF.

This clone has a handful of counts. V and J are TRBV19 and TRBJ1-5; 8 bases line up with TRBD1. The junction had 4 bases not matched to a gene; V was cut back by 2 bases and J by 1 base. The CDR3 sequence is 16 residues long. The germline V gene encodes CDR1 LNHDA and CDR2 SQIVND (reference sequence). In DNA, the CDR3 is TGTGCCAGTAGTATACAGGGGGCGCGAAGCAATCAGCCCCAGCATTTT. This translates into CASSIQGARSNQPQHF.

This chain uses TRBV29-1 with TRBJ2-2; no firm D call. With 8 bases removed from V and 3 bases from J, the gap between germline ends came to 7 bases. Per the germline V gene, CDR1 is SQVTM and CDR2 is ANQGSEA. The CDR3 sequence is 11 residues long. CDR3 region: CSTRDTGELFF. In nucleotides, the CDR3 is TGCAGCACACGGGACACCGGGGAGCTGTTTTTT.

The chain links TRBV7-8 to TRBJ1-1; 12 bases line up with TRBD1. The junction had 16 bases not matched to a gene; V was cut back by 2 bases and J by 3 bases. Looked up from germline, CDR1 is SGHVS and CDR2 is FQNEAQ. The CDR3 runs to 20 residues. CDR3 nucleotides: TGTGCCAGCAGCTTACGGGACAGGGGGCCGTTCCACAGGTTGGACACTGAAGCTTTCTTT. Amino acids: CASSLRDRGPFHRLDTEAFF.

This clone was detected only once. The rearrangement links TRBV5-1 to TRBJ2-7; D not resolved. This CDR3 has 13 amino acids. Trimming took off 4 bases at V and 4 bases at J, with 12 bases between the two ends. The germline V gene encodes CDR1 SGHRS and CDR2 YFSETQ. This chain's CDR3 is CASSHTQRYEQYF. The CDR3 region has the DNA TGCGCCAGCAGCCACACACAGAGATACGAGCAGTACTTC.

There are a few counts of this clone. V and J are TRBV7-2 and TRBJ1-5; D is possibly TRBD1 (6 bases). Trimming took 6 bases from V and 6 from J, leaving 15 bases between them. CDR1 is SGHTA, CDR2 FQGNSA, per germline. CDR3 size: 14 residues. CDR3 nucleotide sequence: TGTGCCAGCAGAGCCAGGGGTCCCGGTCAGCCCCAGCATTTT. As protein: CASRARGPGQPQHF.

This clone was observed a few times. V and J are TRBV12-5 and TRBJ1-1, with D perhaps matching TRBD1 (6 bases). The V gene's germline CDR1 is LGHNT and CDR2 FRNRAP. The V end lost 5 bases, the J end lost 8 bases, and 9 bases lay between the germline ends. CDR3 size: 11 residues. CDR3 DNA: TGTGCTAGTGGTGGACAGAAAGAAGCTTTCTTT. The encoded protein is CASGGQKEAFF.

The chain uses TRBV19 and TRBJ1-3; 7 bases align to TRBD1. The CDR3 runs to 15 residues. V was clipped by 6 bases and J by 0 bases; unmatched bases: 5. The germline V gene has CDR1 LNHDA and CDR2 SQIVND (reference sequence). CDR3: CASRRQGLSGNTIYF. DNA for the CDR3: TGTGCCAGTAGGAGACAGGGCCTCTCTGGAAACACCATATATTTT. The full variable domain, its missing parts supplied by reference TRBV19 and TRBJ1-3, is DGGITQSPKYLFRKEGQNVTLSCEQNLNHDAMYWYRQDPGQGLRLIYYSQIVNDFQKGDIAEGYSVSREKKESFPLTVTSAQKNPTAFYLCASRRQGLSGNTIYFGEGSWLTVV.

This clone was found once. This chain uses TRBV6-6 with TRBJ1-1; 7 bases agree with TRBD1. Germline CDR1 reads MNHNY; CDR2 reads SVGAGI (reference sequence). There are 12 residues in the CDR3. The V and J ends lost 4 bases and 9 bases, in that order; junction bases with no gene match: 5. CDR3 loop: CASSSQDRKAFF. DNA for the CDR3: TGTGCCAGCAGTTCCCAGGACAGGAAAGCTTTCTTT.

This sequence joins TRBV29-1 and TRBJ1-1; maybe TRBD1 (5 bases). The V and J ends lost 4 bases and 1 base respectively, with 10 bases between them. The CDR3 runs 13 residues. Germline CDR1 SQVTM, CDR2 ANQGSEA. CDR3 residues: CSVAPQGNTEAFF. The CDR3 coding sequence is TGCAGCGTTGCCCCCCAGGGGAACACTGAAGCTTTCTTT.

The rearrangement joins TRBV27 to TRBJ2-7, with 11 bases fitting TRBD2. The CDR3 is 16 amino acids. Looked up from germline, CDR1 is MNHEY and CDR2 is SMNVEV (reference sequence). The V segment lost 1 base and the J segment 1 base; nucleotides outside the gene matches: 3. CDR3 nucleotide sequence: TGTGCCAGCAGTTTATGGGGACTAGCGGATTCCTACGAGCAGTACTTC. Translation: CASSLWGLADSYEQYF.

The table lists this clone with a count of one. The chain combines TRBV7-2 with TRBJ2-3; D is perhaps TRBD2 (6 bases). In germline, CDR1 is SGHTA, CDR2 FQGNSA. V gave up 2 bases and J gave up 3 bases, with 15 bases separating them. CDR3 length: 16 residues. This CDR3 reads CASSLSLSRGTDTQYF. CDR3 nucleotide sequence: TGTGCCAGCAGCTTAAGTCTGTCGCGGGGAACAGATACGCAGTATTTT. Drawing the rest from reference TRBV7-2 and TRBJ2-3, the complete variable domain is GAGVSQSPSNKVTEKGKDVELRCDPISGHTALYWYRQSLGQGLEFLIYFQGNSAPDKSGLPSDRFSAERTGGSVSTLTIQRTQQEDSAVYLCASSLSLSRGTDTQYFGPGTRLTVL.

The CDR3 DNA reads as TGCGCCAGCAGCCAAGCCCCTCGCGGGGGCCACAATGAGCAGTTCTTC. It yields the protein CASSQAPRGGHNEQFF. V and J are TRBV4-3 and TRBJ2-1; perhaps TRBD2 as D (7 bases). The CDR3 has 16 amino acids. Deletions cut 1 base from V and 5 bases from J, with 15 bases between. Looked up from germline, CDR1 is LGHNA and CDR2 is YSLEER.

The gene calls are TRBV12-5 and TRBJ2-1; 8 positions match TRBD1. The V gene's germline CDR1 is LGHNT and CDR2 FRNRAP. CDR3 length: 14 amino acids. Trimming cost V 1 base and J 8 bases; bases outside gene matches: 4. CDR3 in DNA: TGTGCTAGTGGTTTGGGCAGGGGGCGGGATGAGCAGTTCTTC. It specifies CASGLGRGRDEQFF.

The V and J genes are TRBV4-2 and TRBJ1-5; TRBD1 matches 8 bases. In germline, CDR1 is LGHNA, CDR2 YNFKEQ. The V gene end was trimmed by 0 bases and the J gene end by 7 bases; junction bases not matched to a gene: 11. The CDR3 extends over 17 amino acids. CDR3 DNA sequence: TGTGCCAGCAGCCAAGATAGCCAGGGGGCCTCGAGGCAGCCCCAGCATTTT. Translated: CASSQDSQGASRQPQHF.

The chain is built from TRBV7-9 and TRBJ2-7, with TRBD2 as a possible D gene (7 bases). Trimming stripped 3 bases from V and 1 base from J, with 13 bases between. The CDR3 sequence is 15 residues long. Germline V gene sequence: CDR1 SEHNR, CDR2 FQNEAQ (reference sequence). The CDR3 nucleotides are TGTGCCAGCAGCTTTCGGGGGGCTACTTCCTACGAGCAGTACTTC. This sequence encodes CASSFRGATSYEQYF.

The rearrangement joins TRBV27 to TRBJ2-7, with TRBD1 matching 7 bases. The CDR3 is made up of 16 amino acids. The ends lost 0 bases at V and 3 bases at J; junction bases unmatched: 8. Germline lookup yields CDR1 MNHEY and CDR2 SMNVEV (reference sequence). As DNA, the CDR3 is TGTGCCAGCAGTTTATCTAAGGGGGCAACCGTCTACGAGCAGTACTTC. The encoded protein is CASSLSKGATVYEQYF.